The 19 T cell receptor beta chains given below trace back to one sample, sequenced in a study of blood T cells in healthy people across ages. With a J-beta primer mix and a sample-barcoded 5' primer, a second PCR ran about 6 to 11 cycles. Via MiXCR, TCRdb re-called the 5' RACE reads, giving one row per CDR3 protein. Altogether some 1 million distinct CDR3 sequences are present, 40% to 50% being singletons, with the ten largest covering over 15%. Sequencing used blood. The receptors were gathered from a woman between 55 and 75 years old in good health.

This chain links TRBV20-1 with TRBJ2-5; a weak D match, TRBD2 (6 bases). The DNA end is more similar to TRBJ2-7, so the J call may be wrong. The CDR3 is made up of 12 amino acids. The germline CDR1 and CDR2 sequences are DFQATT and SNEGSKA (reference sequence). The CDR3 nucleotides read TGCAGTGCTAGAGATGGAGGGACCGAGCAGTACTTC. Translating gives CSARDGGTEQYF.

The J gene is TRBJ1-2, the V gene TRBV10-3; a weak D match, TRBD1 (5 bases). This CDR3 spans 15 amino acids. CDR1 and CDR2 (germline): ENHRY, SYGVKD. Trimming removed 5 bases from V and 8 bases from J, with 21 bases in between. The CDR3 bases are TGTGCCATCAGTCCGGGCACAGGAGGTCTCGGGGGCTACACCTTC. Its translation is CAISPGTGGLGGYTF.

The table lists this clonotype with many counts. The chain combines TRBV28 with TRBJ2-7, with TRBD2 as a possible D gene (5 bases). Germline V CDR1 and CDR2: MDHEN, SYDVKM. The CDR3 covers 11 residues. With 5 bases removed from V and 9 bases from J, the gap between germline ends came to 11 bases. This CDR3 is CASSRERRQYF. DNA for the CDR3: TGTGCCAGCAGTCGAGAGCGGCGGCAGTACTTC.

The chain is built from TRBV6-2 or TRBV6-3 and TRBJ2-5; D unresolved. The DNA end is more similar to TRBJ2-7, so the J call may be wrong. The CDR3 has 12 residues. Germline V gene sequence: CDR1 MNHEY, CDR2 SVGEGT. The CDR3 sequence is CASSYETSEQYF. CDR3 in DNA: TGTGCCAGCAGTTACGAGACGTCCGAGCAGTACTTC.

This sequence joins TRBV20-1 and TRBJ2-7; D possibly corresponds to TRBD2 (6 bases). The length of the CDR3 is 12 residues. CDR1 and CDR2 from the germline V gene are DFQATT and SNEGSKA (reference sequence). The germline V and J ends were trimmed by 3 bases and 3 bases, with 9 bases remaining between them. This CDR3 reads CSARVGGYEQYF. As DNA, the CDR3 is TGCAGTGCTAGGGTCGGGGGCTACGAGCAGTACTTC.

This clonotype was detected a few times. The chain combines TRBV10-3 with TRBJ1-2; 9 nucleotides match TRBD1. The CDR3 is 14 residues long. Germline V CDR1 and CDR2: ENHRY, SYGVKD. Trimming at V came to 3 bases and at J to 7 bases, leaving 6 bases not matched to a gene. CDR3: CAISDAGTGIGYTF. The CDR3 region has the DNA TGTGCCATCAGTGATGCCGGGACAGGGATTGGCTACACCTTC.

This clonotype was seen just once. The chain employs TRBV29-1 and TRBJ2-1; a possible D gene is TRBD1 (7 bases). V was cut by 4 bases and J by 8 bases, with 12 bases left in between. From germline, CDR1 is SQVTM and CDR2 ANQGSEA. The CDR3 covers 12 residues. CDR3 DNA: TGCAGCGTTGTGGAGGGGACAGATGAGCAGTTCTTC. Protein sequence: CSVVEGTDEQFF.

The chain links TRBV20-1 to TRBJ2-1; TRBD2 matches at 9 bases. Losses at the gene ends were 0 bases for V and 2 bases for J; bases not matched to a gene: 5. Germline CDR1 and CDR2: DFQATT and SNEGSKA (reference sequence). This CDR3 is built from 16 residues. CDR3 DNA: TGCAGTGCTAGAGATGTTGCGGGGGGGCCCTACAATGAGCAGTTCTTC. Amino acid sequence: CSARDVAGGPYNEQFF.

The gene calls are TRBV20-1 and TRBJ2-3; D gene uncertain. CDR3 size: 13 residues. The germline V gene has CDR1 DFQATT and CDR2 SNEGSKA (reference sequence). V dropped 1 base and J dropped 6 bases, with 11 bases sitting between them. CDR3 loop: CSARVGAKDTQYF. For the CDR3, the DNA is TGCAGTGCTAGAGTTGGCGCGAAGGATACGCAGTATTTT.

This sequence joins TRBV12-3 or TRBV12-4 and TRBJ2-1; no firm D call. The CDR3 has 15 amino acids. Trimming removed 5 bases from V and 9 bases from J, with 20 bases in between. The CDR3 nucleotides are TGTGCCAGCAGTCCCCAGTTGTTAGGGATGGTTGAGCAGTTCTTC. Protein product: CASSPQLLGMVEQFF.

This chain links TRBV28 with TRBJ2-7; D is undetermined. Germline V lookup: CDR1 MDHEN, CDR2 SYDVKM. V lost 2 bases, J lost 0 bases, and 8 bases lay in between. The CDR3 runs to 14 residues. CDR3 sequence reads: CASSLGTFSYEQYF. CDR3 in DNA: TGTGCCAGCAGTTTAGGAACGTTCTCCTACGAGCAGTACTTC. The entire variable domain, with the rest obtained from reference TRBV28 and TRBJ2-7, is as follows: DVKVTQSSRYLVKRTGEKVFLECVQDMDHENMFWYRQDPGLGLRLIYFSYDVKMKEKGDIPEGYSVSREKKERFSLILESASTNQTSMYLCASSLGTFSYEQYFGPGTRLTVT.

The CDR3 protein is CSVGRLVYGYTF. Written as DNA, the CDR3 is TGCAGCGTTGGACGCTTGGTCTATGGCTACACCTTC. The V and J genes are TRBV29-1 and TRBJ1-2; D uncertain. Germline V gives CDR1 SQVTM, CDR2 ANQGSEA. Trimming removed 4 bases at V and 4 bases at J, with 10 bases between. This CDR3 has 12 amino acids.

This clonotype showed up many times. The chain links TRBV29-1 to TRBJ2-4, with D perhaps matching TRBD1 or TRBD2 (5 bases each). There are 16 residues in the CDR3. Germline CDR1 and CDR2: SQVTM and ANQGSEA. V was cut by 0 bases and J by 0 bases, with 12 bases left in between. The CDR3 sequence is CSVEDGAGLAKNIQYF. CDR3 bases: TGCAGCGTTGAAGATGGGGCGGGTCTAGCCAAAAACATTCAGTACTTC.

This chain connects TRBV4-1 to TRBJ2-7; 11 bases align to TRBD1. In germline, CDR1 is MGHRA, CDR2 YSYEKL. CDR3 length: 17 residues. V shed 0 bases, J shed 7 bases, and the junction held 11 bases outside the gene matches. The CDR3: CASSQDRAGTGGSEQYF. The CDR3 coding sequence is TGCGCCAGCAGCCAAGATCGGGCCGGGACAGGGGGTTCTGAGCAGTACTTC.

This sequence joins TRBV7-2 and TRBJ2-5; D remains ambiguous. V dropped 2 bases and J dropped 11 bases, with 21 bases sitting between them. Germline V lookup: CDR1 SGHTA, CDR2 FQGNSA. CDR3 length equals 15 residues. The CDR3: CASSLLQSSRNEQYF. The CDR3 nucleotides read TGTGCCAGCAGCTTACTACAATCGAGTAGGAATGAGCAGTACTTC.

This clonotype was detected only a few times. V and J are TRBV7-2 and TRBJ2-1; TRBD1 matches at 9 bases. J was trimmed by 4 bases and V by 3 bases; bases with no gene match: 4. The CDR3 has 15 amino acids. The germline CDR1 and CDR2 sequences are SGHTA and FQGNSA. The CDR3 DNA reads TGTGCCAGCAGCTTCCGGGACAGGGATTACAATGAGCAGTTCTTC. Translating gives CASSFRDRDYNEQFF.

The J gene is TRBJ2-7, the V gene TRBV20-1; 8 nucleotides match TRBD1. The germline gives CDR1 DFQATT, CDR2 SNEGSKA (reference sequence). V was pared by 3 bases and J by 2 bases, with 12 bases of the junction left unmatched. This CDR3 is built from 16 residues. For the CDR3, the DNA is TGCAGTGCTAGTAAAATCCCTCAGGGGGCTCCCTACGAGCAGTACTTC. This gives the protein CSASKIPQGAPYEQYF.

The chain links TRBV6-2 or TRBV6-3 to TRBJ2-7; D gene unclear. CDR1 and CDR2 from the germline V gene are MNHEY and SVGEGT. V lost 1 base and J lost 7, with 5 bases in between. The CDR3 is made up of 11 amino acids. CDR3 protein: CASSYYGEQYF. CDR3 DNA: TGTGCCAGCAGTTACTACGGGGAGCAGTACTTC.

This clonotype was seen more than once but under ten times. V and J are TRBV21-1 and TRBJ2-5; TRBD1 is the table's D call and was not checked against the DNA. TRBV21-1 is designated a pseudogene. This CDR3 contains 19 residues. The CDR3 DNA sequence: TGTGCCAGCAGCCTCCCGGACAGGGACCCAGAGAAGGATTGGGAGACCCAGTACTTC. Its protein is CASSLPDRDPEKDWETQYF.